This T cell receptor beta chain emerged from a study of shared T cell receptors in the human thymus. The CDR3 runs to 17 residues. Clones were sequenced by immunoSEQ multiplex PCR, and TCRdb holds only the in-frame ones, with some missing. This table has roughly 68,000 clones, roughly 96% appearing once. The V gene is TRBV21-1, the J gene TRBJ2-5. TRBV21-1 is assigned pseudogene status. What was sequenced was thymocytes. This TCR came from a human donor. DNA for the CDR3: TGTGCCAGCAGCAAAGGGCCTTTGGGGGTTCGTTTGGAGACCCAGTACTTC. This encodes CASSKGPLGVRLETQYF.